Given below is one TCR beta chain in context. Its cognate antigen is unknown. This CDR3 region has 19 residues. With 7 bases clipped from V and 4 bases from J, the junction kept 19 bases outside the gene matches. CDR1 is SGHTA and CDR2 is FQGNSA in the germline V gene. The sample belongs to a study of CD8+ T cells in alopecia areata. Study-wide background: Tofacitinib treatment spanned 6 to 18 months, with 6 months off drug afterward. Findings and caveats of the study: It was lesional scalp, especially alopecia totalis/universalis, that showed higher clonality than normal scalp.

Following extraction, RNA underwent reverse transcription to cDNA, which served as the sequencing template. Using immunoSEQ multiplex PCR, the repertoire was profiled, and TCRdb retains in-frame clones only, with some absent. This table holds approximately 140,000 clones, approximately 87% found once. This specimen consisted of CD8+ T cells sorted from blood, obtained at week 0. J is TRBJ2-2 and V is TRBV7-2; 9 bases fit TRBD2. This receptor was obtained from a human donor with alopecia areata. The CDR3 is CASIPYEGGRASGTGELFF. In DNA form, the CDR3 reads TGTGCCAGCATCCCCTACGAGGGCGGGAGGGCCTCGGGCACCGGGGAGCTGTTTTTT.